This T cell receptor (beta chain) is drawn from a study of T cell responses to AZD1222 COVID-19 vaccine. About this clone: The antigen is not known.

V lost 0 bases to trimming and J lost 0 bases; unmatched junction nucleotides: 4. Germline V gene data show CDR1 as MNHEY and CDR2 as SVGAGI. The CDR3 totals 16 residues. Some clones are missing from TCRdb's copy, which holds only in-frame ones; the method was immunoSEQ multiplex PCR. The sample shows 90,000 to 120,000 clones, approximately 86% of them seen only once. Study-wide findings and caveats: Sampling that yielded the repertoires occurred only after the peak T cell response. Vaccine-associated CD4 TCRs ranged over spike, dominating at 160-218 and 743-854.

This sequence was found in an adult in good health. The rearrangement joins TRBV6-5 to TRBJ2-7; 8 bases agree with TRBD1. The sequences come from peripheral blood, collected on day 0 of AZD1222 vaccination. The CDR3: CASSYSWTGNSYEQYF. In DNA, the CDR3 is TGTGCCAGCAGTTACTCGTGGACAGGGAACTCCTACGAGCAGTACTTC.